This T cell receptor (beta chain) was found in a study of T-cell memory formation after mild COVID-19. Study details: Each donor largely had its own TCR clusters.

One entry per CDR3 protein, called by TCRdb with MiXCR from the 5' RACE reads. The table shows 58,000 or so distinct CDR3 sequences, with around a quarter occurring only once. Trimming left V 8 bases short and J 0 bases short, with 12 bases between. Germline lookup yields CDR1 DFQATT and CDR2 SNEGSKA (reference sequence). The CDR3 extends over 13 amino acids. There are many counts of this clonotype. The sequence was obtained from a man in his late teens or twenties who had mild COVID-19 (a few samples of this study predate the infection). Cell type and time point are not known. The sequenced material came from PBMCs or a T cell subset sorted from them (not recorded which). This chain joins TRBV20-1 and TRBJ2-3; D is uncertain. The CDR3 nucleotides are TGCAGTCCCCGGGTACCGAGCACAGATACGCAGTATTTT. Translation gives CSPRVPSTDTQYF.